This T cell receptor (beta chain) emerged from a study of CD8+ T cells in alopecia areata. Study-wide background: Tofacitinib was given for 6 to 18 months, then stopped for 6 months. Study-level points and caveats: Just one nonresponder means the tie between baseline CD8+ expansion and response stays uncertain.

Concerning this clone: Its antigen is as yet unknown.

Specified treatment: oral pan-JAK inhibitor, 5-10 mg twice daily. V shed 6 bases and J shed 3 bases, with 18 bases lying between them. Germline V CDR1 and CDR2: SEHNR, FQNEAQ (reference sequence). The CDR3 is 15 amino acids. cDNA reverse transcribed from extracted RNA served as the sequencing template. Libraries were prepared by immunoSEQ multiplex PCR; TCRdb keeps only in-frame clonotypes and omits some of them. The table lists approximately 140,000 clones, more than 85% of them singletons. The chain carries TRBV7-9 and TRBJ2-7; D tentatively reads TRBD1 or TRBD2 (5 bases each). The sequencing used CD8+ T cells sorted from blood, collected at week 4, from a patient treated with tofacitinib. This TCR was recovered from a human donor with alopecia areata. CDR3 DNA sequence: TGTGCCAGCAGTACGTCTTCGGGACGGGTCTACGAGCAGTACTTC. Its protein product is CASSTSSGRVYEQYF.